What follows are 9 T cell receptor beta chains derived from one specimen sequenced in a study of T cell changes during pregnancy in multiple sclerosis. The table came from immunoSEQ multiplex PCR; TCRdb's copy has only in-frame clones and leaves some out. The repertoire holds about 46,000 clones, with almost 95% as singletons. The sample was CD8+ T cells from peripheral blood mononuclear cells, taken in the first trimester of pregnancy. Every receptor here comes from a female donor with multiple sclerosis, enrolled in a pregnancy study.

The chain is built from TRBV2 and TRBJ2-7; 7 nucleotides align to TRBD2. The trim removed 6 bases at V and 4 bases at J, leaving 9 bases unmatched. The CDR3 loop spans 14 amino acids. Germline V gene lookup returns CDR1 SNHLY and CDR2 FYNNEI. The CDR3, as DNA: TGTGCCAGCAGAAGGACTAGGTCGGTTTACGAGCAGTACTTC. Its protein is CASRRTRSVYEQYF.

CDR3 sequence (DNA): TGTGCCAGCAGTCCCATCGGCGACAGGGTTTGGAACAATGAGCAGTTCTTC. Its protein is CASSPIGDRVWNNEQFF. The rearrangement joins TRBV2 to TRBJ2-1; 7 bases are shared with TRBD1. Germline trimming cut 5 bases from V and 5 bases from J; bases unmatched to any gene: 15. Germline CDR1 reads SNHLY; CDR2 reads FYNNEI. The CDR3 loop spans 17 amino acids.

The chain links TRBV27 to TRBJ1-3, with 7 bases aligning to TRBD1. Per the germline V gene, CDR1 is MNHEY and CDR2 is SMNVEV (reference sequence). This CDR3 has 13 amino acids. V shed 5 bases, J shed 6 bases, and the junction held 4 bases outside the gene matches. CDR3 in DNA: TGTGCCAGCAGTCCGGGACAGCAAAACACCATATATTTT. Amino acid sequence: CASSPGQQNTIYF.

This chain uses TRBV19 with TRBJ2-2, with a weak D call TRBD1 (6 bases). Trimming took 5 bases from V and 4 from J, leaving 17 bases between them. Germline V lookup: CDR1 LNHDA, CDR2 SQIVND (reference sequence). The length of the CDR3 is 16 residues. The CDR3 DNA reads TGTGCCAGTAGTCCCTTAGACAGGTTCGGCACCGGGGAGCTGTTTTTT. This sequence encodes CASSPLDRFGTGELFF.

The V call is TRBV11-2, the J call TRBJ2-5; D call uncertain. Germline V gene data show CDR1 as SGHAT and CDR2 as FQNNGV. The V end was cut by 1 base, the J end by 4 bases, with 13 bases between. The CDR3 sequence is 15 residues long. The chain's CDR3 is CASSLVPYFLETQYF. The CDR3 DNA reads TGTGCCAGCAGCTTAGTACCCTACTTCTTAGAGACCCAGTACTTC.

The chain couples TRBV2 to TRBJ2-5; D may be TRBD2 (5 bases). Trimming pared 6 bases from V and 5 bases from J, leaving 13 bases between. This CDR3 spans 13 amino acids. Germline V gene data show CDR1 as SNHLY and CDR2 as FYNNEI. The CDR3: CASSMGVSETQYF. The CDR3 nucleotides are TGTGCCAGCAGCATGGGAGTCTCGGAGACCCAGTACTTC.

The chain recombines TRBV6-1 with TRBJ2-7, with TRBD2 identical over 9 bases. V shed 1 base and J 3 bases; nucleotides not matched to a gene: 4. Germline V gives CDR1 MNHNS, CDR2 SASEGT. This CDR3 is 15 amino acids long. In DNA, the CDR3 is TGTGCCAGCAGTGAAGGTATTAGCGGGGGCTACGAGCAGTACTTC. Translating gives CASSEGISGGYEQYF.

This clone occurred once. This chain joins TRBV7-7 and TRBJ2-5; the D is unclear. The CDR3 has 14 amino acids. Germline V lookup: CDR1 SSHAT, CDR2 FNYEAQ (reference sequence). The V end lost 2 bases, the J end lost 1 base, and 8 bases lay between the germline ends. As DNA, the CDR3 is TGTGCCAGCAGCTTAACCGCTAGCCAAGAGACCCAGTACTTC. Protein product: CASSLTASQETQYF.

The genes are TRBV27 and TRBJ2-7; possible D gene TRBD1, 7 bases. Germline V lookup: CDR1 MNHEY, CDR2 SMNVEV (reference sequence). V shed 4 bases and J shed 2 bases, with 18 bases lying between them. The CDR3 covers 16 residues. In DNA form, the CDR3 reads TGTGCCAGCAGTTCCCAGGGGGGAACTGTGACCTACGAGCAGTACTTC. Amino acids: CASSSQGGTVTYEQYF.